The rows below give T cell receptor beta chains drawn from one sample of a study of CD8+CD57+ T cells in acquired aplastic anemia. TCRdb analysed the reads with MiXCR anew, one entry per CDR3 protein. The top ten hold approximately 60% of the sample, which has fewer than 100,000 distinct CDR3 sequences, around 44% seen once. Material for sequencing was sorted CD4+, CD8+, or CD8+CD57+ T cells (not recorded which) from PBMCs. Every receptor here comes from a human donor in good health, serving as a control. The CDR3 runs from the conserved cysteine through the conserved F or W. The D gene is left open where the match is weak. Clone size appears in some rows only: once, few, many, or a class for an expanded clone.

j_call: TRBJ2-7; d_call: NA; clone_size: NA; v_call: TRBV29-1; cdr3_length: 11; cdr3_aa: CSGRLSYEQYF; cdr3_nt: TGCAGCGGCCGACTCTCCTACGAGCAGTACTTC
j_call: TRBJ1-1; d_call: NA; clone_size: NA; v_call: TRBV10-2; cdr3_length: 12; cdr3_aa: CASSEGGTEAFF; cdr3_nt: TGCGCCAGCAGTGAGGGAGGAACTGAAGCTTTCTTT
j_call: TRBJ2-5; d_call: NA; clone_size: NA; v_call: TRBV25-1; cdr3_length: 13; cdr3_aa: CASSNQYKETQYF; cdr3_nt: TGTGCCAGCAGTAACCAATATAAAGAGACCCAGTACTTC
j_call: TRBJ2-1; d_call: TRBD2; clone_size: few; v_call: TRBV4-1; cdr3_length: 19; cdr3_aa: CASSQGLAGGPYSYNEQFF; cdr3_nt: TGCGCCAGCAGCCAAGGGCTAGCGGGAGGGCCTTACTCCTACAATGAGCAGTTCTTC
j_call: TRBJ2-5; d_call: TRBD2; clone_size: many; v_call: TRBV2; cdr3_length: 13; cdr3_aa: CASTPAGQETQYF; cdr3_nt: TGTGCCAGCACCCCAGCGGGGCAAGAGACCCAGTACTTC
j_call: TRBJ2-3; d_call: TRBD2; clone_size: few; v_call: TRBV25-1; cdr3_length: 15; cdr3_aa: CASSTLGTGGDTQYF; cdr3_nt: TGTGCCAGCAGTACCCTTGGAACGGGGGGGGATACGCAGTATTTT
j_call: TRBJ2-4; d_call: TRBD2; clone_size: NA; v_call: TRBV15; cdr3_length: 17; cdr3_aa: CATSRLRGGAAKNIQYF; cdr3_nt: TGTGCCACCAGCAGACTAAGGGGAGGGGCGGCCAAAAACATTCAGTACTTC
j_call: TRBJ1-1; d_call: NA; clone_size: many; v_call: TRBV12-3/TRBV12-4; cdr3_length: 12; cdr3_aa: CASSPSGAEAFF; cdr3_nt: TGTGCCAGCAGTCCTTCCGGGGCCGAAGCTTTCTTT
j_call: TRBJ2-7; d_call: TRBD1; clone_size: many; v_call: TRBV2; cdr3_length: 14; cdr3_aa: CASSEVGTGYEQYF; cdr3_nt: TGTGCCAGCAGTGAAGTCGGGACAGGTTACGAGCAGTACTTC
j_call: TRBJ2-5; d_call: NA; clone_size: few; v_call: TRBV4-1; cdr3_length: 17; cdr3_aa: CASSQEGPWSVQETQYF; cdr3_nt: TGCGCCAGCAGCCAAGAAGGCCCCTGGTCAGTTCAAGAGACCCAGTACTTC
j_call: TRBJ2-3; d_call: NA; clone_size: many; v_call: TRBV9; cdr3_length: 16; cdr3_aa: CASSGRVADTADTQYF; cdr3_nt: TGTGCCAGCAGCGGGCGCGTAGCCGACACCGCAGATACGCAGTATTTT
j_call: TRBJ2-5; d_call: NA; clone_size: NA; v_call: TRBV2; cdr3_length: 15; cdr3_aa: CASGRDRSRQETQYF; cdr3_nt: TGTGCCAGCGGGCGGGACAGAAGTCGGCAAGAGACCCAGTACTTC
j_call: TRBJ1-3; d_call: NA; clone_size: NA; v_call: TRBV15; cdr3_length: 17; cdr3_aa: CATSRSLLGGSGNTIYF; cdr3_nt: TGTGCCACCAGCAGAAGTTTACTTGGGGGCTCTGGAAACACCATATATTTT
j_call: TRBJ2-1; d_call: TRBD1; clone_size: NA; v_call: TRBV24-1; cdr3_length: 16; cdr3_aa: CATSDHGTAGYNEQFF; cdr3_nt: TGTGCCACCAGTGATCACGGGACAGCCGGCTACAATGAGCAGTTCTTC
j_call: TRBJ2-7; d_call: NA; clone_size: NA; v_call: TRBV7-9; cdr3_length: 11; cdr3_aa: CASSWLSEQYF; cdr3_nt: TGTGCCAGCAGCTGGTTATCCGAGCAGTACTTC
j_call: TRBJ2-7; d_call: NA; clone_size: NA; v_call: TRBV19; cdr3_length: 14; cdr3_aa: CASSMNGISYEQYF; cdr3_nt: TGTGCCAGTAGTATGAACGGGATTTCCTACGAGCAGTACTTC
j_call: TRBJ1-1; d_call: TRBD1; clone_size: few; v_call: TRBV10-3; cdr3_length: 13; cdr3_aa: CASRWTGNTEAFF; cdr3_nt: TGTGCCAGCAGGTGGACAGGGAACACTGAAGCTTTCTTT
j_call: TRBJ2-7; d_call: NA; clone_size: NA; v_call: TRBV29-1; cdr3_length: 11; cdr3_aa: CSVEMNYEQYF; cdr3_nt: TGCAGCGTTGAAATGAACTACGAGCAGTACTTC
j_call: TRBJ1-2; d_call: NA; clone_size: NA; v_call: TRBV5-1; cdr3_length: 15; cdr3_aa: CASSVEVSANYGYTF; cdr3_nt: TGCGCCAGCAGCGTAGAAGTAAGTGCCAACTATGGCTACACCTTC
j_call: TRBJ2-7; d_call: TRBD2; clone_size: NA; v_call: TRBV29-1; cdr3_length: 14; cdr3_aa: CSVHAGTSGYEQYF; cdr3_nt: TGCAGCGTTCACGCTGGGACTAGCGGCTACGAGCAGTACTTC
j_call: TRBJ1-1; d_call: TRBD1; clone_size: NA; v_call: TRBV2; cdr3_length: 15; cdr3_aa: CASSYHSQGWAEAFF; cdr3_nt: TGTGCCAGCAGCTACCACTCACAGGGGTGGGCTGAAGCTTTCTTT
j_call: TRBJ2-1; d_call: TRBD2; clone_size: NA; v_call: TRBV12-3/TRBV12-4; cdr3_length: 17; cdr3_aa: CASRNSLAGVFYNEQFF; cdr3_nt: TGTGCCAGCAGAAACTCACTAGCGGGGGTCTTCTACAATGAGCAGTTCTTC
j_call: TRBJ1-2; d_call: NA; clone_size: NA; v_call: TRBV10-3; cdr3_length: 13; cdr3_aa: CAISGDNNYGYTF; cdr3_nt: TGTGCCATCAGTGGAGACAATAACTATGGCTACACCTTC
j_call: TRBJ1-5; d_call: NA; clone_size: once; v_call: TRBV2; cdr3_length: 14; cdr3_aa: CASSGDFSNQPQHF; cdr3_nt: TGTGCCAGCAGCGGGGACTTTAGCAATCAGCCCCAGCATTTT
j_call: TRBJ2-3; d_call: NA; clone_size: many; v_call: TRBV24-1; cdr3_length: 11; cdr3_aa: CATSVADTQYF; cdr3_nt: TGTGCCACCAGTGTGGCAGATACGCAGTATTTT
j_call: TRBJ2-1; d_call: TRBD2; clone_size: many; v_call: TRBV19; cdr3_length: 16; cdr3_aa: CASSTFLAGNYNEQFF; cdr3_nt: TGTGCCAGTAGTACTTTCCTAGCGGGGAACTACAATGAGCAGTTCTTC
j_call: TRBJ2-7; d_call: TRBD1; clone_size: NA; v_call: TRBV6-1; cdr3_length: 14; cdr3_aa: CASSPGQGVYEQYF; cdr3_nt: TGTGCCAGCAGCCCGGGACAGGGGGTCTACGAGCAGTACTTC
j_call: TRBJ1-1; d_call: TRBD1; clone_size: many; v_call: TRBV20-1; cdr3_length: 12; cdr3_aa: CSASQGVTEAFF; cdr3_nt: TGCAGTGCCTCACAGGGGGTCACTGAAGCTTTCTTT
j_call: TRBJ2-1; d_call: TRBD1; clone_size: few; v_call: TRBV12-3/TRBV12-4; cdr3_length: 16; cdr3_aa: CASSRTGGAPYNEQFF; cdr3_nt: TGTGCCAGCAGCCGGACAGGGGGCGCCCCCTACAATGAGCAGTTCTTC
j_call: TRBJ2-1; d_call: NA; clone_size: NA; v_call: TRBV9; cdr3_length: 15; cdr3_aa: CASSVRGAVEDEQFF; cdr3_nt: TGTGCCAGCAGCGTCAGGGGGGCCGTTGAGGATGAGCAGTTCTTC
j_call: TRBJ1-1; d_call: NA; clone_size: NA; v_call: TRBV27; cdr3_length: 13; cdr3_aa: CASSRSSNTEAFF; cdr3_nt: TGTGCCAGCAGTCGTTCTTCGAACACTGAAGCTTTCTTT
j_call: TRBJ2-1; d_call: TRBD2; clone_size: NA; v_call: TRBV25-1; cdr3_length: 13; cdr3_aa: CASRTSGSGEQFF; cdr3_nt: TGTGCCAGCAGAACTAGCGGGAGCGGTGAGCAGTTCTTC
j_call: TRBJ1-1; d_call: TRBD1; clone_size: NA; v_call: TRBV12-5; cdr3_length: 14; cdr3_aa: CASGFPGQGVEAFF; cdr3_nt: TGTGCTAGTGGTTTTCCGGGACAGGGTGTTGAAGCTTTCTTT
j_call: TRBJ2-3; d_call: NA; clone_size: NA; v_call: TRBV7-9; cdr3_length: 13; cdr3_aa: CASSSFPQDTQYF; cdr3_nt: TGTGCCAGCAGCTCGTTCCCACAAGATACGCAGTATTTT
j_call: TRBJ1-1; d_call: NA; clone_size: NA; v_call: TRBV7-6; cdr3_length: 13; cdr3_aa: CASSLEGGTEAFF; cdr3_nt: TGTGCCAGCAGCTTAGAGGGGGGCACTGAAGCTTTCTTT
j_call: TRBJ2-3; d_call: NA; clone_size: NA; v_call: TRBV27; cdr3_length: 16; cdr3_aa: CASSLTLGEGPDTQYF; cdr3_nt: TGTGCCAGCAGTCTCACACTCGGGGAAGGGCCAGATACGCAGTATTTT
j_call: TRBJ2-7; d_call: NA; clone_size: NA; v_call: TRBV2; cdr3_length: 14; cdr3_aa: CASRMVSVKYEQYF; cdr3_nt: TGTGCCAGCAGAATGGTTTCCGTCAAGTACGAGCAGTACTTC
j_call: TRBJ1-6; d_call: NA; clone_size: NA; v_call: TRBV10-3; cdr3_length: 17; cdr3_aa: CAISERLTGPGASPLHF; cdr3_nt: TGTGCCATCAGTGAGCGCCTGACAGGTCCGGGTGCCTCACCCCTCCACTTT
j_call: TRBJ1-5; d_call: TRBD1; clone_size: many; v_call: TRBV12-3/TRBV12-4; cdr3_length: 15; cdr3_aa: CASSLDTGEEQPQHF; cdr3_nt: TGTGCCAGCAGCCTCGACACAGGGGAAGAGCAGCCCCAGCATTTT